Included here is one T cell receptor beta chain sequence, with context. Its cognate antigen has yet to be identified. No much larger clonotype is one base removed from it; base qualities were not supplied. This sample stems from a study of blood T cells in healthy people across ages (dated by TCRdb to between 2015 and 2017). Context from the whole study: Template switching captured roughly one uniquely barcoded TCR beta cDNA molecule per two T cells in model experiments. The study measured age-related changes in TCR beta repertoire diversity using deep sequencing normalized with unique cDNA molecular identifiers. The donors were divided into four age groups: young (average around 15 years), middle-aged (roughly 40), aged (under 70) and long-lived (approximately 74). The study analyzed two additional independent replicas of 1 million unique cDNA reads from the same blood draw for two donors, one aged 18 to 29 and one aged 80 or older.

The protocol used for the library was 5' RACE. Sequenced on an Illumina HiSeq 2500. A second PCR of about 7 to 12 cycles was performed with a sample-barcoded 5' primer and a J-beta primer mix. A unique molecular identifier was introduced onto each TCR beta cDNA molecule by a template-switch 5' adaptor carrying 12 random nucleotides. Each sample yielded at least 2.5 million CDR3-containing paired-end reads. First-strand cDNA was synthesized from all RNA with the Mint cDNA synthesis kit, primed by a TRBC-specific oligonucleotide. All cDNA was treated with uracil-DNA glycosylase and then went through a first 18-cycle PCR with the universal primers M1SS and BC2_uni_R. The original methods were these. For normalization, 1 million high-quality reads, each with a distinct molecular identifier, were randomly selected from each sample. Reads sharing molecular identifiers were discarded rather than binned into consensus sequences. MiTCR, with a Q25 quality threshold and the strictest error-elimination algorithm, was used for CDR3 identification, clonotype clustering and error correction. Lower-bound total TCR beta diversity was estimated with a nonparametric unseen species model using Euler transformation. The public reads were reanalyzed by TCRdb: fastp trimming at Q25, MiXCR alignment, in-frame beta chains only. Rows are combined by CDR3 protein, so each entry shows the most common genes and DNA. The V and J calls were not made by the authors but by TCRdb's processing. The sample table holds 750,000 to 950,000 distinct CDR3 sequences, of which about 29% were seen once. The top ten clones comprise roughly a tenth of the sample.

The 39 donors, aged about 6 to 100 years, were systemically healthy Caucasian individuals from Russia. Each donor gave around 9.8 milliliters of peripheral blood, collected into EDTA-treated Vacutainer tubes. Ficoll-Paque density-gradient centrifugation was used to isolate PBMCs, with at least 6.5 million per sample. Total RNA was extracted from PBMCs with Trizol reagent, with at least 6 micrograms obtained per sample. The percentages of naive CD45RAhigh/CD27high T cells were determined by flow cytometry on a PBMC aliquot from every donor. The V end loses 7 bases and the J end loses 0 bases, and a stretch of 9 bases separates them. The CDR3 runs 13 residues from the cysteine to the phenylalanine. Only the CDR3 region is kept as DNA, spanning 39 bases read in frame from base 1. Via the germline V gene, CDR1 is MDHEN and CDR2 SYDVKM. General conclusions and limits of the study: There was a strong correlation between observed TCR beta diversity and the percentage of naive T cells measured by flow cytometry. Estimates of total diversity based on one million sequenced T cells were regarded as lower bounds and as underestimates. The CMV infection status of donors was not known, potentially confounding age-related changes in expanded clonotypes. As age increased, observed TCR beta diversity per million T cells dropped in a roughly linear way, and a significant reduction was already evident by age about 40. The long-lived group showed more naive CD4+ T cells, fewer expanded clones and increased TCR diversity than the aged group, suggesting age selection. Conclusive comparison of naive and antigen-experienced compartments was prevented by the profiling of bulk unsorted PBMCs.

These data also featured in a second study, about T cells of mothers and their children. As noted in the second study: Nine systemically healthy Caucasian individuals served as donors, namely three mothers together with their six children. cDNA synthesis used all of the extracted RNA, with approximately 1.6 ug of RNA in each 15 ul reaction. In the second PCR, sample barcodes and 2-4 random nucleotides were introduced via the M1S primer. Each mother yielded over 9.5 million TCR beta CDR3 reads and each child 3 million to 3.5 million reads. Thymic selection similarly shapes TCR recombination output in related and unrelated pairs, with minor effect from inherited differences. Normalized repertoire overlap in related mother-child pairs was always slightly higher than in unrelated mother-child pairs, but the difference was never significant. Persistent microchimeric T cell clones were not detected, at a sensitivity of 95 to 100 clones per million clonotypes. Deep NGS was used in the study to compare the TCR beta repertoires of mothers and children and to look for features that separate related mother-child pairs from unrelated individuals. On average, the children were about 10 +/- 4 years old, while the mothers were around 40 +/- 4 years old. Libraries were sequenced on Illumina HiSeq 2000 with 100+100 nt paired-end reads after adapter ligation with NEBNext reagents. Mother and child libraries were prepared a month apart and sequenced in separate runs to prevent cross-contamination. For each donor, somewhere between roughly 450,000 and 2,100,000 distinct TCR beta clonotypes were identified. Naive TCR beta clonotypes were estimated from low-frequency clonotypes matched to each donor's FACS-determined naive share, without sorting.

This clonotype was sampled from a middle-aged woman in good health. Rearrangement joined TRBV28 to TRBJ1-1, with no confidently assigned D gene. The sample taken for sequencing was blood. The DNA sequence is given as TGTGCCAGCATAGAGCCACTGAACACTGAAGCTTTCTTT. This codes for CASIEPLNTEAFF. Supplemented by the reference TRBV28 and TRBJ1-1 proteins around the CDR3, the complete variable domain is DVKVTQSSRYLVKRTGEKVFLECVQDMDHENMFWYRQDPGLGLRLIYFSYDVKMKEKGDIPEGYSVSREKKERFSLILESASTNQTSMYLCASIEPLNTEAFFGQGTRLTVV.